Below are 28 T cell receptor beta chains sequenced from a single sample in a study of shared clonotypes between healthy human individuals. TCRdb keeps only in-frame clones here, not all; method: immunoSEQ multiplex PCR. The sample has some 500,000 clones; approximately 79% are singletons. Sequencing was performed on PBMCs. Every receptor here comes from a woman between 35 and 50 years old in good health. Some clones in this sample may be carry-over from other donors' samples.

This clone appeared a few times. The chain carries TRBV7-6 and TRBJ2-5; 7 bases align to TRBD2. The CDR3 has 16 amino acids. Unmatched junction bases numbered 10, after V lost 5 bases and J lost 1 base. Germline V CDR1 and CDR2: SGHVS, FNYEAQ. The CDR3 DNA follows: TGTGCCAGCAGCCTCAAGCGGGGAGGGCCCCAAGAGACCCAGTACTTC. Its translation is CASSLKRGGPQETQYF.

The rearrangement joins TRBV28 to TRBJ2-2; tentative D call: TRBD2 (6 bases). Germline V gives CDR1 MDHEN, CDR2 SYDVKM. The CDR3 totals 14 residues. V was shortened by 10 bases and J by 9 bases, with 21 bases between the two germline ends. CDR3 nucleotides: TGTGCCACCCTTAAGAGACTAGGGTCTCGGGAGCTGTTTTTT. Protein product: CATLKRLGSRELFF.

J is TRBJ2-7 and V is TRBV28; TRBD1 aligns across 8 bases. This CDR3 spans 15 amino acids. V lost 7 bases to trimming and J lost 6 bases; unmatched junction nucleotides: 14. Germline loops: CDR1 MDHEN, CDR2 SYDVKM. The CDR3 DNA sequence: TGTGCCAGCAACCCCTTCAGATGGACAGGGACCGAGCAGTACTTC. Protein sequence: CASNPFRWTGTEQYF.

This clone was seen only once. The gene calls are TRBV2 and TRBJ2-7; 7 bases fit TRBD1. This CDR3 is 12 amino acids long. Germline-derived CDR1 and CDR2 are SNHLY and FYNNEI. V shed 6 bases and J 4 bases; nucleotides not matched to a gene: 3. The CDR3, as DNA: TGTGCCAGCAGCGTGACAGGGTACGAGCAGTACTTC. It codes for CASSVTGYEQYF.

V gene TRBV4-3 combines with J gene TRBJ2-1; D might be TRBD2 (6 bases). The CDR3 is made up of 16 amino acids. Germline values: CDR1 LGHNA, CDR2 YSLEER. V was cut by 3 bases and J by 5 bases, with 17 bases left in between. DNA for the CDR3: TGCGCCAGCAGCCATTGGGACTCCGGTGGGGACAATGAGCAGTTCTTC. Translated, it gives CASSHWDSGGDNEQFF.

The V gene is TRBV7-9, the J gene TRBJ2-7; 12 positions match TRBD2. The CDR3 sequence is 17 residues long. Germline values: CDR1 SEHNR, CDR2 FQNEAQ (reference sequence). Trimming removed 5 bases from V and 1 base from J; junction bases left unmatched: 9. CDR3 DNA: TGTGCCAGCAGCCAAGAAGGACTAGCGGGAAGGTCCTACGAGCAGTACTTC. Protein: CASSQEGLAGRSYEQYF.

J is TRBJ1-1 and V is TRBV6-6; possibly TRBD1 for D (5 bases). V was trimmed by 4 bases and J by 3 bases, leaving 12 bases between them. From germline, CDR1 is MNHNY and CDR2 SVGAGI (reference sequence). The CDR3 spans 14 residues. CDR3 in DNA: TGTGCCAGCAGTTTTTCAGGGTTCGACACTGAAGCTTTCTTT. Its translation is CASSFSGFDTEAFF.

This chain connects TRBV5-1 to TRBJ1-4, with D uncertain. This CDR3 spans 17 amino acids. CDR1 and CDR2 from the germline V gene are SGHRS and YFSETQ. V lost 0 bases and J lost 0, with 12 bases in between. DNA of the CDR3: TGCGCCAGCAGCTTGGTCCCTCTTGAGTCAACTAATGAAAAACTGTTTTTT. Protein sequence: CASSLVPLESTNEKLFF.

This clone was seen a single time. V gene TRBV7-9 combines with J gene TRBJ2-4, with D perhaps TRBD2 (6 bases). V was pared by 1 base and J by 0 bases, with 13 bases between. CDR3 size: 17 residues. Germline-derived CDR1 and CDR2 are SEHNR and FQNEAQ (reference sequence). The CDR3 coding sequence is TGTGCCAGCAGCTTAGTCTCGGGGGAACTAGCCAAAAACATTCAGTACTTC. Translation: CASSLVSGELAKNIQYF.

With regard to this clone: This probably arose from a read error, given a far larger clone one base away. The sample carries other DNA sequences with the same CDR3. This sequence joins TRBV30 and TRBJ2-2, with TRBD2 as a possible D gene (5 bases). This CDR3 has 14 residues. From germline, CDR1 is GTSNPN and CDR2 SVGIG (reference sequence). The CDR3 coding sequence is TGTGCCTGGAGTCTCGGACCAAACACCGGGGAGCTGTTCTTT. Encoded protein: CAWSLGPNTGELFF.

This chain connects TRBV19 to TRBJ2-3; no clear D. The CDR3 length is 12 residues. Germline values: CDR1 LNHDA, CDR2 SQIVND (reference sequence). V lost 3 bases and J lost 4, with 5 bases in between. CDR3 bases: TGTGCCAGTAGTATCCGGGCAGATACGCAGTATTTT. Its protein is CASSIRADTQYF.

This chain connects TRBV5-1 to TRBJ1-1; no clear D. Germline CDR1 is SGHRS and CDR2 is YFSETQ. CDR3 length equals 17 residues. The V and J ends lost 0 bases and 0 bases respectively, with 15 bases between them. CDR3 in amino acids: CASSLEIIRSMNTEAFF. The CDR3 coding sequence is TGCGCCAGCAGCTTGGAGATTATCAGGTCCATGAACACTGAAGCTTTCTTT.

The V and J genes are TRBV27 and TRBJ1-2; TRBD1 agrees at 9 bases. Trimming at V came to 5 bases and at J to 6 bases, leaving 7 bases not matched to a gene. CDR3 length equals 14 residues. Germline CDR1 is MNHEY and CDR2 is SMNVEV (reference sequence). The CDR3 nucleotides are TGTGCCAGCAGTGTAGGGACAGGGTATAATGGCTACACCTTC. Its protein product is CASSVGTGYNGYTF.

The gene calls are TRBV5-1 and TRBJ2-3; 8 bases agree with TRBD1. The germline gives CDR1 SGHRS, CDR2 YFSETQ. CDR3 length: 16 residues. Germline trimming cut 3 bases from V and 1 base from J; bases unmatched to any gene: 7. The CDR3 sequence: CASSSQGATGTDTQYF. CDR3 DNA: TGCGCCAGCAGCTCCCAGGGGGCGACCGGCACAGATACGCAGTATTTT.

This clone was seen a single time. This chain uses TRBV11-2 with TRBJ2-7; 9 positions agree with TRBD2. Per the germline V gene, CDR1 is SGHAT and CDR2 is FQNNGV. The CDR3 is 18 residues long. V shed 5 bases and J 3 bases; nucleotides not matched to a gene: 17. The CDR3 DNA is TGTGCCAGCAGCCCACTAGGGCGGGCTAGCGGGGTTAACTACGAGCAGTACTTC. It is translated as CASSPLGRASGVNYEQYF.

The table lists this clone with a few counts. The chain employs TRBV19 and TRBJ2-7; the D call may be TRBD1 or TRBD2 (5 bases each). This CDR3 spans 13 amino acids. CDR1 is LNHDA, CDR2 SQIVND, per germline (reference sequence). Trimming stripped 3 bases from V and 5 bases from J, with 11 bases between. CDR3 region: CASSMVSGHEQYF. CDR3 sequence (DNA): TGTGCCAGTAGTATGGTGTCGGGGCACGAGCAGTACTTC.

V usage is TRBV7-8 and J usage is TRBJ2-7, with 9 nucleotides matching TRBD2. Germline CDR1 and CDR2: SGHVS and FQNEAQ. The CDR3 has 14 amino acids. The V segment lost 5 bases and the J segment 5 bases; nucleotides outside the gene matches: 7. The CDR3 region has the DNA TGTGCCAGCAGCCTACTAGCGGGTAGCGACGAGCAGTACTTC. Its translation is CASSLLAGSDEQYF.

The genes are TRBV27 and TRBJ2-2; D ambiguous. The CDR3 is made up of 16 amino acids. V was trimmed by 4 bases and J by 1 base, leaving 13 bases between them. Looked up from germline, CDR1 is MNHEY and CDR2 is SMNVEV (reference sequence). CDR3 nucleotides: TGTGCCAGCAGTTCGGAAGCAAGATTGAACACCGGGGAGCTGTTTTTT. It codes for CASSSEARLNTGELFF.

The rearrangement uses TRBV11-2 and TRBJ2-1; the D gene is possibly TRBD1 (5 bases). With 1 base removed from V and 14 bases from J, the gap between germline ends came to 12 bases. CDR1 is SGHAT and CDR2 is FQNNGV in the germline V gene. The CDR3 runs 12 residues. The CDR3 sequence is CASSLVQGTEFF. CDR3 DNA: TGTGCCAGCAGCTTAGTCCAGGGTACGGAGTTCTTC.

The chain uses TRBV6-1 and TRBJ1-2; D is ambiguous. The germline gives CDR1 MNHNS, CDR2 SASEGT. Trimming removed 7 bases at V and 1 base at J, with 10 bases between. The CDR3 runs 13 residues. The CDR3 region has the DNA TGTGCCAGCAACATGATTCTTAACTATGGCTACACCTTC. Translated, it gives CASNMILNYGYTF.

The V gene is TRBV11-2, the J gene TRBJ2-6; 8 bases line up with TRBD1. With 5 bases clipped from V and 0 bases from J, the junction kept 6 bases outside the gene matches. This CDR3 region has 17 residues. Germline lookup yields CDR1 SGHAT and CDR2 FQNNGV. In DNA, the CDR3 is TGTGCCAGCAGCCGCTCGGGGACAGGCTCTGGGGCCAACGTCCTGACTTTC. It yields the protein CASSRSGTGSGANVLTF.

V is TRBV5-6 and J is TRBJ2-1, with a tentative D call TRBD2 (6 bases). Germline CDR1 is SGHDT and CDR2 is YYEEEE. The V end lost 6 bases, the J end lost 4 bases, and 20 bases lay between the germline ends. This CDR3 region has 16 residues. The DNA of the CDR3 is TGTGCCAGCACCTCCGCGGAGGGCCTCTGGTACAATGAGCAGTTCTTC. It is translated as CASTSAEGLWYNEQFF. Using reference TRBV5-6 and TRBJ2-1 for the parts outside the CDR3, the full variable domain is DAGVTQSPTHLIKTRGQQVTLRCSPKSGHDTVSWYQQALGQGPQFIFQYYEEEERQRGNFPDRFSGHQFPNYSSELNVNALLLGDSALYLCASTSAEGLWYNEQFFGPGTRLTVL.

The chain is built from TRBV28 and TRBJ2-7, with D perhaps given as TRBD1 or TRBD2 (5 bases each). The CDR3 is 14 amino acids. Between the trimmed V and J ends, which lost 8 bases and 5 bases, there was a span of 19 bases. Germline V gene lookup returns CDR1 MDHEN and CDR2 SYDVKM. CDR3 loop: CASRTGGRAHEQYF. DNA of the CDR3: TGTGCCAGCCGAACCGGAGGCAGGGCACACGAGCAGTACTTC.

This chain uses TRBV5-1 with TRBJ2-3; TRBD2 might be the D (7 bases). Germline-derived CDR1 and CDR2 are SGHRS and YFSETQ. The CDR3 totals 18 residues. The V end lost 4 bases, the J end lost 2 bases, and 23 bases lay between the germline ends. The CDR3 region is CASSPTGGRGGVTDTQYF. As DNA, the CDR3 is TGCGCCAGCAGCCCAACCGGAGGAAGGGGGGGCGTCACAGATACGCAGTATTTT. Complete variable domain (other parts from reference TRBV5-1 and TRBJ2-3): KAGVTQTPRYLIKTRGQQVTLSCSPISGHRSVSWYQQTPGQGLQFLFEYFSETQRNKGNFPGRFSGRQFSNSRSEMNVSTLELGDSALYLCASSPTGGRGGVTDTQYFGPGTRLTVL.

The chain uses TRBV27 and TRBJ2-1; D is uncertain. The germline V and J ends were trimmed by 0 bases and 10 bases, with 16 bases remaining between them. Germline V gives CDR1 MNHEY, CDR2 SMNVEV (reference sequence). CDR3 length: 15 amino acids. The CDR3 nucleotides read TGTGCCAGCAGTTTATCCCCCCAACCGCTGTCGGAGCAGTTCTTC. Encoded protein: CASSLSPQPLSEQFF.

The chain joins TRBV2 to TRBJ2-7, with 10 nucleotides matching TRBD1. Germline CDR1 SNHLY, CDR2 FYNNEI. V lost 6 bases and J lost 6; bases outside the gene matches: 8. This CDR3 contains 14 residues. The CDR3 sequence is CASSMDRGAGEQYF. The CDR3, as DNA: TGTGCCAGCAGCATGGACAGGGGGGCGGGCGAGCAGTACTTC.

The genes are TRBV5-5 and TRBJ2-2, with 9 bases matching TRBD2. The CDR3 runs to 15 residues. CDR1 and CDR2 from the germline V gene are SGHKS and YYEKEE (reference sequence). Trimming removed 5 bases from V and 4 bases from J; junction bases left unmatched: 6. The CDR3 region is CASRLAGTITGELFF. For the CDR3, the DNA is TGTGCCAGCAGGCTAGCGGGAACTATCACCGGGGAGCTGTTTTTT.

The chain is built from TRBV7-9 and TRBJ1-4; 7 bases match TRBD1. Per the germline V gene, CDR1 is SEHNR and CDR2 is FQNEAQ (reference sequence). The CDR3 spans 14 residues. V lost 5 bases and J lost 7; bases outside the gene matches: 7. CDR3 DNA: TGTGCCAGCAGCGACCCCCGGGACAGTGAAAAACTGTTTTTT. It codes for CASSDPRDSEKLFF.